This T cell receptor beta chain was profiled in a study of blood T cell repertoires in COVID-19. The ends were cut back, 3 bases at V and 8 bases at J, with 13 bases in the middle. The CDR3 contains 13 residues. CDR1 is KGHSH and CDR2 is LQKENI in the germline V gene. Clones were sequenced by immunoSEQ multiplex PCR, and TCRdb holds only the in-frame ones, with some missing. The sample holds about 98,000 clones, 87% seen once. The clonotype originates from a man between 65 and 80 years old with acute or convalescent COVID-19. The J gene is TRBJ1-2, the V gene TRBV18, with D possibly being TRBD1 (6 bases). The sequencing input was peripheral blood. The CDR3 protein is CASSPGGGTGYTF. CDR3 nucleotide sequence: TGTGCCAGCTCACCTGGCGGGGGGACAGGCTACACCTTC.